Described below is a single TCR beta chain sequence and its context. Its specificity is unknown. This record belongs to a study of T cell responses to AZD1222 COVID-19 vaccine. Germline lookup yields CDR1 SGHTA and CDR2 FQGNSA. Trimming pared 1 base from V and 7 bases from J, leaving 13 bases between. The CDR3 has 15 residues. Study-wide findings and caveats: Spike as a whole was targeted by vaccine-associated CD4 TCRs, dominant at 160-218 and 743-854. Elevations in Spike-specific TCR breadth and depth followed administration of two AZD1222 doses. Repertoires were sampled only after the peak T cell response.

The assay was immunoSEQ multiplex PCR, and TCRdb's table has in-frame clones only and misses some. The table has about 110,000 clones, about 90% seen once; the top ten hold about 6.8%. Pooling of second doses given at about 4 or about 12 weeks was done. The sequencing here drew on peripheral blood, taken 28 days after the second AZD1222 dose. This chain joins TRBV7-2 and TRBJ2-2, with a possible D match to TRBD1 (5 bases). This sequence originates from an adult who received the AZD1222 COVID-19 vaccine. CDR3 nucleotide sequence: TGTGCCAGCAGCTTAGGGGGCAGTTTTTTCGGGGAGCTGTTTTTT. It translates to CASSLGGSFFGELFF. Together with reference TRBV7-2 and TRBJ2-2, the CDR3 gives the full variable domain: GAGVSQSPSNKVTEKGKDVELRCDPISGHTALYWYRQSLGQGLEFLIYFQGNSAPDKSGLPSDRFSAERTGGSVSTLTIQRTQQEDSAVYLCASSLGGSFFGELFFGEGSRLTVL.